The 17 T cell receptor beta chains listed next were all sequenced from one sample in a study of blood T cell repertoires in COVID-19 (dated by TCRdb to about 2020). Libraries were made using the immunoSEQ multiplex PCR assay. What TCRdb holds here is the immuneACCESS table cut down to in-frame rearrangements. Part of the clones is not present; checked against another copy, under half of the missing clones reflect an unresolved V gene, and the others are unexplained. This sample has roughly 300,000 clones in its table, and approximately 90% of those were observed once. Around 4% of the sample belongs to the ten largest clones. Input material: PBMCs or T cells enriched from blood (not recorded which). These receptors were obtained from a man aged 25-45 years who had recovered from COVID-19.

The V gene is TRBV2, the J gene TRBJ2-3, with 7 bases identical to TRBD1. The germline V gene has CDR1 SNHLY and CDR2 FYNNEI. The CDR3 has 13 residues. V dropped 2 bases and J dropped 6; count of bases not matched to a gene: 2. CDR3: CASSEWTGDTQYF. The CDR3 coding sequence is TGTGCCAGCAGTGAATGGACAGGCGATACGCAGTATTTT.

The rearrangement links TRBV7-8 to TRBJ1-3; perhaps TRBD1 as D (5 bases). The CDR3 spans 19 residues. Germline lookup yields CDR1 SGHVS and CDR2 FQNEAQ. Trimming pared 6 bases from V and 0 bases from J, leaving 24 bases between. The CDR3 loop reads CASRSSLSRRRGSGNTIYF. The CDR3 region has the DNA TGTGCCAGCAGGTCATCCCTGAGCCGGCGGAGGGGCTCTGGAAACACCATATATTTT. Variable domain in full (rest from reference TRBV7-8 and TRBJ1-3): GAGVSQSPRYKVAKRGQDVALRCDPISGHVSLFWYQQALGQGPEFLTYFQNEAQLDKSGLPSDRFFAERPEGSVSTLKIQRTQQEDSAVYLCASRSSLSRRRGSGNTIYFGEGSWLTVV.

The gene calls are TRBV6-5 and TRBJ1-3, with D maybe TRBD1 (6 bases). Trimming took 2 bases from V and 4 from J, leaving 12 bases between them. CDR3 length: 15 residues. CDR1 is MNHEY and CDR2 is SVGAGI in the germline V gene. The CDR3 spells CASSYMAGAGNTIYF. The CDR3 bases are TGTGCCAGCAGTTACATGGCAGGGGCAGGAAACACCATATATTTT.

This clone was recorded once. This chain joins TRBV11-1 and TRBJ1-2; TRBD1 agrees at 7 bases. Germline V CDR1 and CDR2: SGHAT, FQDESV (reference sequence). Trimming took 3 bases from V and 7 from J; bases not matched to a gene: 2. This CDR3 has 12 residues. This CDR3 reads CASSFPGGGYTF. CDR3 DNA: TGTGCCAGCAGCTTTCCAGGGGGTGGCTACACCTTC.

The CDR3 sequence: CASSTGVLAGGLSYNEQFF. CDR3 coding DNA: TGTGCCAGCAGTACGGGGGTGCTAGCGGGAGGCCTCTCCTACAATGAGCAGTTCTTC. The chain employs TRBV6-2 or TRBV6-3 and TRBJ2-1; 11 nucleotides agree with TRBD2. This CDR3 region has 19 residues. Losses at the gene ends were 5 bases for V and 0 bases for J; bases not matched to a gene: 12. The germline V gene has CDR1 MNHEY and CDR2 SVGEGT.

This clone turned up a few times. Other DNA sequences from this sample encode an identical CDR3 as well. This chain uses TRBV19 with TRBJ2-3; TRBD2 aligns across 8 bases. Per the germline V gene, CDR1 is LNHDA and CDR2 is SQIVND (reference sequence). This CDR3 has 15 residues. V lost 6 bases and J lost 3; bases outside the gene matches: 8. The CDR3 sequence is CASSTGGGRTDTQYF. In nucleotides, the CDR3 is TGTGCCAGTAGCACGGGGGGGGGCCGAACAGATACGCAGTATTTT.

This chain joins TRBV9 and TRBJ1-1, with D unclear. The CDR3 runs 14 residues. Trimming took off 0 bases at V and 4 bases at J, with 10 bases between the two ends. Germline assignment: CDR1 SGDLS and CDR2 YYNGEE. CDR3 nucleotides: TGTGCCAGCAGCGTAGGCGTGCGGGGCACTGAAGCTTTCTTT. Its protein is CASSVGVRGTEAFF.

The V gene is TRBV27, the J gene TRBJ1-2; 8 positions agree with TRBD1. V gave up 8 bases and J gave up 0 bases; unmatched junction bases: 11. CDR3 length equals 16 residues. The germline CDR1 and CDR2 sequences are MNHEY and SMNVEV (reference sequence). The CDR3 reads CASGKIQGATNYGYTF. CDR3 nucleotide sequence: TGTGCCAGCGGTAAAATCCAGGGGGCCACTAACTATGGCTACACCTTC.

The rearrangement joins TRBV5-8 to TRBJ1-6; D remains ambiguous. The CDR3 loop spans 17 amino acids. The V and J ends lost 4 bases and 0 bases respectively, with 14 bases between them. The germline CDR1 and CDR2 sequences are SGHTS and YDEGEE. This CDR3 is CASSQRRKSSYNSPLHF. DNA of the CDR3: TGTGCCAGCAGCCAAAGGAGGAAGAGCTCCTATAATTCACCCCTCCACTTT.

The genes are TRBV5-5 and TRBJ2-5, with TRBD1 matching over 9 bases. The CDR3 loop spans 17 amino acids. Per the germline V gene, CDR1 is SGHKS and CDR2 is YYEKEE (reference sequence). The ends lost 0 bases at V and 4 bases at J; junction bases unmatched: 10. The CDR3 reads CASSLVVDRGLGETQYF. The CDR3 DNA reads TGTGCCAGCAGCTTGGTCGTTGACAGGGGGTTAGGAGAGACCCAGTACTTC.

This clone was recorded a few times. The rearrangement uses TRBV4-1 and TRBJ2-7; TRBD1 matches 7 bases. Germline V lookup: CDR1 MGHRA, CDR2 YSYEKL. The CDR3 spans 14 residues. The ends lost 4 bases at V and 2 bases at J; junction bases unmatched: 5. CDR3 nucleotide sequence: TGCGCCAGCAGCCTCACGACAGGGACCTACGAGCAGTACTTC. This translates into CASSLTTGTYEQYF.

This CDR3 is CSVSDQLQGERANYGYTF. The CDR3 coding sequence is TGCAGCGTTTCGGATCAACTTCAGGGGGAGAGGGCCAACTATGGCTACACCTTC. The rearrangement joins TRBV29-1 to TRBJ1-2; 7 bases agree with TRBD1. V shed 5 bases and J 2 bases; nucleotides not matched to a gene: 20. Germline CDR1 is SQVTM and CDR2 is ANQGSEA. This CDR3 comprises 18 residues.

This clone appeared once. The genes are TRBV19 and TRBJ2-2, with TRBD1 identical over 10 bases. The CDR3 length is 16 residues. Germline V gene lookup returns CDR1 LNHDA and CDR2 SQIVND (reference sequence). V shed 7 bases and J 6 bases; nucleotides not matched to a gene: 11. This CDR3 reads CASKDRGLLLAGELFF. The CDR3 nucleotides read TGTGCCAGTAAGGACAGGGGGTTGTTATTGGCCGGGGAGCTGTTTTTT.

CDR3 bases: TGCGCCAGCAGCCAAGAAGGGGTAGCGGGAGGTAGGGATGAGCAGTTCTTC. Translating gives CASSQEGVAGGRDEQFF. This chain links TRBV4-1 with TRBJ2-1; 10 nucleotides agree with TRBD2. The ends lost 0 bases at V and 8 bases at J; junction bases unmatched: 10. Germline V gene lookup returns CDR1 MGHRA and CDR2 YSYEKL. The CDR3 runs to 17 residues.

The chain combines TRBV6-5 with TRBJ2-7; 8 bases match TRBD1. In germline, CDR1 is MNHEY, CDR2 SVGAGI. There are 15 residues in the CDR3. The V gene end was trimmed by 7 bases and the J gene end by 1 base; junction bases not matched to a gene: 9. The CDR3 protein is CASTVQGVGSYEQYF. CDR3 coding DNA: TGTGCCAGCACGGTACAGGGGGTTGGATCCTACGAGCAGTACTTC.

This rearrangement joins TRBV7-8 to TRBJ2-7; D gene uncertain. Between the trimmed V and J ends, which lost 2 bases and 3 bases, there was a span of 8 bases. This CDR3 comprises 13 residues. The germline V gene has CDR1 SGHVS and CDR2 FQNEAQ. As DNA, the CDR3 is TGTGCCAGCAGCTTAAGACTGGACTACGAGCAGTACTTC. It codes for CASSLRLDYEQYF.

The rearrangement uses TRBV11-2 and TRBJ1-1, with D perhaps TRBD1 (6 bases). The germline V gene has CDR1 SGHAT and CDR2 FQNNGV. The V and J ends lost 2 bases and 1 base respectively, with 11 bases between them. The CDR3 is made up of 15 amino acids. The CDR3 reads CASSLWAGANTEAFF. The CDR3 bases are TGTGCCAGCAGCTTATGGGCAGGGGCGAACACTGAAGCTTTCTTT.